Listed below are T cell receptor beta chains from one sample, sequenced in a study of post-analysis software for immune sequencing data. TCRdb re-derived calls from the PCR reads in MiXCR, one entry per CDR3 protein. The repertoire holds approximately 770,000 distinct CDR3 sequences, approximately 44% seen once, with 4% to 5% in the top ten. The specimen sequenced was blood. Source of these receptors: a girl under 18 with multiple sclerosis. The CDR3 runs from the conserved cysteine through the conserved F or W. D genes are given only for firm matches. Only part of the rows carry a size: once, few, many, or a class if the clone is expanded.

d_gene,j_gene,v_gene,abundance,CDR3nt,CDR3aa
-,TRBJ1-4,TRBV15,many,TGTGCCACCAGCAGAGACCCCCCCGACAGGTTGAGATATGAAAAACTGTTTTTT,CATSRDPPDRLRYEKLFF
TRBD1,TRBJ1-2,TRBV7-3,-,TGTGCCAGCAGCCCTGGGGAGGGGGCGTTCACCTTC,CASSPGEGAFTF
-,TRBJ1-2,TRBV29-1,few,TGCAGCGTTGAGGAGAGACGCTCACTTAACTATGGCTACACCTTC,CSVEERRSLNYGYTF
TRBD2,TRBJ2-3,TRBV5-1,-,TGCGCCAGCAGGGCCGAAGCGGGAGGAACCACAGATACGCAGTATTTT,CASRAEAGGTTDTQYF
-,TRBJ1-5,TRBV3-1,-,TGTGCCAGCAGCCAAGGCAGAAATAGCAATCAGCCCCAGCATTTT,CASSQGRNSNQPQHF
-,TRBJ2-3,TRBV20-1,once,TGCAGTGCTACCGGCCTAGGGACGGGGAATACGCAGTATTTT,CSATGLGTGNTQYF
TRBD2,TRBJ2-1,TRBV18,-,TGTGCCAGCTCACCACGAGGAGCGGGAGACGGTGAGCAGTTCTTC,CASSPRGAGDGEQFF
-,TRBJ2-5,TRBV7-2,-,TGTGCCAGCAGCTTAGGGTCGGTCGGGGGAGGGACCCAGTACTTC,CASSLGSVGGGTQYF
-,TRBJ1-5,TRBV30,once,TGTGCCTGGAATGGTTACGGGGACAATCAGCCCCAGCATTTT,CAWNGYGDNQPQHF
TRBD2,TRBJ2-7,TRBV20-1,-,TGCAGTGCTAGAGATACGGGAGGGCCGACCTACGAGCAGTACTTC,CSARDTGGPTYEQYF
TRBD2,TRBJ2-4,TRBV7-2,-,TGTGCCAGCAGCCCGGGACTAGCGGGGGACATTCAGTACTTC,CASSPGLAGDIQYF
TRBD2,TRBJ2-7,TRBV20-1,-,TGCAGTGCTAGCCCCCGGGCTAGCGGGGGAGCGAGCGCGGAGCAGTACTTC,CSASPRASGGASAEQYF
-,TRBJ2-1,TRBV11-2,-,TGTGCCAGCAGCCAAGCCCGCACGGCTGAGCAGTTCTTC,CASSQARTAEQFF
TRBD2,TRBJ2-5,TRBV24-1,-,TGTGCCACCAGTGCCTTAGCGGGAGACGTAGAGACCCAGTACTTC,CATSALAGDVETQYF
-,TRBJ1-2,TRBV3-1,-,TGTGCCAGCAGCCAAGATCGTCGACAGAGCTACACCTTC,CASSQDRRQSYTF
TRBD2,TRBJ2-1,TRBV5-6,-,TGTGCCAGCAGCTTGCGACTAGCAGCCAATGAGCAGTTCTTC,CASSLRLAANEQFF
-,TRBJ2-5,TRBV15,-,TGTGCCACCAGCACGGGACCCCCGTCCCAAGAGACCCAGTACTTC,CATSTGPPSQETQYF
-,TRBJ2-2,TRBV5-6,-,TGTGCCAGCAGCTTGAGAAGGACAGCGGTGGACACCGGGGAGCTGTTTTTT,CASSLRRTAVDTGELFF
TRBD2,TRBJ2-7,TRBV20-1,once,TGCAGTCCACCCGGCACTAGCGAATCCTACGAGCAGTACTTC,CSPPGTSESYEQYF
-,TRBJ2-7,TRBV6-1,-,TGTGCCAGCAGGGTAGGGACCAACGAGCAGTACTTC,CASRVGTNEQYF
TRBD2,TRBJ2-1,TRBV9,few,TGTGCCAGCAGCGCGTCCGGAACTAGCGGTTACAATGAGCAGTTCTTC,CASSASGTSGYNEQFF
TRBD2,TRBJ2-7,TRBV7-9,-,TGTGCCAGCAGCCCTCGGTATGGGCTAGCGGACTCCTACGAGCAGTACTTC,CASSPRYGLADSYEQYF
TRBD2,TRBJ2-1,TRBV7-2,-,TGTGCCAGCAGCCGTCGGACTAGCGGGAGGGACAATGAGCAGTTCTTC,CASSRRTSGRDNEQFF
-,TRBJ2-7,TRBV5-1,-,TGCGCCAGCAGCACCACCTCCGCCGGGGACCAGTACTTC,CASSTTSAGDQYF
-,TRBJ2-5,TRBV24-1,few,TGTGCCACCAGTGATCCTACCCTTGGGGACGTCAGAGAGACCCAGTACTTC,CATSDPTLGDVRETQYF
-,TRBJ1-2,TRBV7-9,-,TGTGCCAGCAGCTCTATGGACAGAGTTATTAACTATGGCTACACCTTC,CASSSMDRVINYGYTF
-,TRBJ2-1,TRBV4-3,-,TGCGCCAGCAGCCAAGAATGGAGGACAGCGTCCTACAATGAGCAGTTCTTC,CASSQEWRTASYNEQFF
TRBD2,TRBJ2-7,TRBV7-9,-,TGTGCCAGCAGCCCCGGAGGACTAGCGTTCGAGCAGTACTTC,CASSPGGLAFEQYF
-,TRBJ2-5,TRBV10-3,-,TGTGCCATCAGCGGAGGACAAATCAGGGAGACCCAGTACTTC,CAISGGQIRETQYF
-,TRBJ2-7,TRBV6-1,-,TGTGCCAGCAGTGAGGGGGCTCCTTGGATCGAGCAGTACTTC,CASSEGAPWIEQYF
TRBD1,TRBJ2-4,TRBV29-1,-,TGCAGCGTTGAAAGGGACAGGGCCCCAGGGGATGAGCAGTACTTC,CSVERDRAPGDEQYF
TRBD1,TRBJ2-1,TRBV20-1,-,TGCAGTCAGAGACAGGGGGCGGACAATGAGCAGTTCTTC,CSQRQGADNEQFF
TRBD2,TRBJ2-3,TRBV12-3/TRBV12-4,-,TGTGCCAGCAGTTTGCTAGCGGGAGAGCCAATTAGAACAGATACGCAGTATTTT,CASSLLAGEPIRTDTQYF
-,TRBJ2-4,TRBV29-1,few,TGCAGCGTTGAATACCCTAGCAACATTCAGTACTTC,CSVEYPSNIQYF
TRBD1,TRBJ2-5,TRBV24-1,few,TGTGCCACCAGTGACACAGGGGGAAATCTAGAGACCCAGTACTTC,CATSDTGGNLETQYF
-,TRBJ2-1,TRBV12-3/TRBV12-4,-,TGTGCCAGCTATGAGGGGGGAGACGAGCAGTTCTTC,CASYEGGDEQFF
-,TRBJ2-7,TRBV28,-,TGTGCCAGCAGTTTATACAGGCGAGGGATCTACGAGCAGTACTTC,CASSLYRRGIYEQYF
-,TRBJ2-3,TRBV7-9,few,TGTGCCAGCAGCCCTGCAGGGGCAGATACGCAGTATTTT,CASSPAGADTQYF
TRBD1,TRBJ1-5,TRBV6-6,-,TGTGCCAGCAGTCCAGGACAGGGGGCGAGGAATCAGCCCCAGCATTTT,CASSPGQGARNQPQHF
TRBD1,TRBJ2-6,TRBV5-4,-,TGTGCCAGCAGCAGGGACAGACTCTCTGGGGCCAACGTCCTGACTTTC,CASSRDRLSGANVLTF
TRBD2,TRBJ2-1,TRBV12-3/TRBV12-4,few,TGTGCCAGCAGTTTAGGAATAGCGGGAGGGAGTGAGCAGTTCTTC,CASSLGIAGGSEQFF
TRBD1,TRBJ2-3,TRBV18,-,TGTGCCAGCTCACCACATCATTCTGCGCCCGCGCAGACAGGGGGCAAGATCACAGATACGCAGTATTTT,CASSPHHSAPAQTGGKITDTQYF
TRBD2,TRBJ2-3,TRBV20-1,few,TGCAGTGCTAACCCGGGACTACAATTCACAGATACGCAGTATTTT,CSANPGLQFTDTQYF
-,TRBJ2-5,TRBV20-1,-,TGCAGTGCTCCCCCCTTTGGGGAACAAGAGACCCAGTACTTC,CSAPPFGEQETQYF
-,TRBJ1-4,TRBV2,-,TGTGCCAGCAGTGAACGGTTGGGAGGTGAAAAACTGTTTTTT,CASSERLGGEKLFF